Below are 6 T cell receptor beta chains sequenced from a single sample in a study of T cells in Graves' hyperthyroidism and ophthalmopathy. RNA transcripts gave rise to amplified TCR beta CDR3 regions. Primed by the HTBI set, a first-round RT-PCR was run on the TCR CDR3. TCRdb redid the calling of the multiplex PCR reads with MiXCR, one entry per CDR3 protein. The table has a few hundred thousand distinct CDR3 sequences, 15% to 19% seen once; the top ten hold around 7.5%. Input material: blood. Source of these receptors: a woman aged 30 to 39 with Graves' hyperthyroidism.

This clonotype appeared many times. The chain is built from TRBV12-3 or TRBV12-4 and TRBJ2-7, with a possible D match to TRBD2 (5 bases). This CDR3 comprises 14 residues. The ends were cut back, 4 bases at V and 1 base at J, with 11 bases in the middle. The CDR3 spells CASSSIATSYEQYF. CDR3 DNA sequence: TGTGCCAGCAGTTCAATAGCGACTTCCTACGAGCAGTACTTC.

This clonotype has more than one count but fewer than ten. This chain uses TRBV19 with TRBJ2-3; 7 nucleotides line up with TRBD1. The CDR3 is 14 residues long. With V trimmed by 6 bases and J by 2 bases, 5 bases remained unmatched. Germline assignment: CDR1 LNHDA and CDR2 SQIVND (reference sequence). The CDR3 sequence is CASRVGQDTDTQYF. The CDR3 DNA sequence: TGTGCCAGTAGAGTAGGACAGGACACAGATACGCAGTATTTT.

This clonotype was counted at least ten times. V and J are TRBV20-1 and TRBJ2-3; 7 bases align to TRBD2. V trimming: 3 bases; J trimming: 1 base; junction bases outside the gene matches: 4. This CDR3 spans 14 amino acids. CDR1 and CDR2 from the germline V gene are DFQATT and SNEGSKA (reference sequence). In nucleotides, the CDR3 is TGCAGTGCTAGTGGAACTAGCGGCACAGATACGCAGTATTTT. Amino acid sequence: CSASGTSGTDTQYF.

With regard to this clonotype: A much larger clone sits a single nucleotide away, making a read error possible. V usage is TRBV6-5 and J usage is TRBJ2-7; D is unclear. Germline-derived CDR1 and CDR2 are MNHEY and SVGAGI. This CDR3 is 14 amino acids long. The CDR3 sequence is CASSHSKRGYEQYF. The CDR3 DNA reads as TGTGCCAGCAGTCACTCGAAGCGCGGCTACGAGCAGTACTTC.

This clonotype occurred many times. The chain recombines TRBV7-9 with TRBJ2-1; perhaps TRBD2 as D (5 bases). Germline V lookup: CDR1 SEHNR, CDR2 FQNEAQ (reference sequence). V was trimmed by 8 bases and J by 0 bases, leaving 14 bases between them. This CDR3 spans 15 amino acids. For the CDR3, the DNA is TGTGCCAGCTTGCTGAGCGGCGGCTCCTACAATGAGCAGTTCTTC. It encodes CASLLSGGSYNEQFF.

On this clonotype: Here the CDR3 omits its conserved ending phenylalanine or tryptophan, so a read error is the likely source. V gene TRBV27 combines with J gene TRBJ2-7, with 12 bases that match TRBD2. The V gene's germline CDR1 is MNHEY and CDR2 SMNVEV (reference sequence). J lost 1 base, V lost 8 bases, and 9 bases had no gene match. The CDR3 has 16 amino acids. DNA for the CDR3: TGTGCCAGCGGCCTAGCGGGAGGGCTTCAGTCCTACGAGCAGTACTCC. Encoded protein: CASGLAGGLQSYEQYS.